This entry concerns a single T cell receptor beta chain. The target antigen is unknown. The record originates from a study of response to subunit inactivated influenza vaccine. Findings and limits, study-wide: That few new T cells are recruited by each seasonal influenza vaccination was the authors' suggestion.

V trimming: 3 bases; J trimming: 4 bases; junction bases outside the gene matches: 2. This CDR3 is 13 amino acids long. Germline loops: CDR1 LNHDA, CDR2 SQIVND (reference sequence). TCRdb re-called the RT-PCR reads through MiXCR, storing one row per CDR3 protein. The table shows around 200,000 distinct CDR3 sequences, with 7.5% to 10% occurring only once. This material consisted of non-naive T cells sorted from PBMCs, taken on the day of vaccination. The TCR was taken from a man between 45 and 60 years old who received an inactivated influenza vaccine. V and J are TRBV19 and TRBJ1-1; 7 positions agree with TRBD1. CDR3 loop: CASSMTGSTEAFF. For the CDR3, the DNA is TGTGCCAGTAGTATGACAGGGAGCACTGAAGCTTTCTTT.